This T cell receptor (beta chain) was recorded in a study of shared clonotypes between healthy human individuals. General study points: Naive subsets usually exceeded memory subsets in estimated richness. Deeper or shallower sequencing was expected to change how clonotypes are shared among donors.

Method: immunoSEQ multiplex PCR; TCRdb's copy keeps in-frame clones and lacks some. In the table there are over a million clones, 98% of which are singletons. Germline lookup yields CDR1 KGHSH and CDR2 LQKENI. This CDR3 region has 12 residues. Between the trimmed V and J ends, which lost 5 bases and 6 bases, there was a span of 11 bases. A remark on this clone: Antigen unknown.

What was sequenced was naive CD4+ T cells sorted from blood. This sample's subset: CD45RA+ positively selected. The J gene is TRBJ2-7, the V gene TRBV18; maybe TRBD1 (6 bases). The receptor was derived from a man aged 25 to 40 in good health. The CDR3 DNA follows: TGTGCCAGCTCATCAACAGGGCGCGAGCAGTACTTC. This gives the protein CASSSTGREQYF.